The clone carrying this T cell receptor beta chain was counted many times. Its cognate antigen is unknown. Every sequencing run produced over 160 million TCR-beta sequences, and the sequences from any one run covered 15-18 subjects. TCRdb re-called the 5' RACE reads with MiXCR, one entry per CDR3 protein. The sample holds 39,000 or so distinct CDR3 sequences; 4.8% are singletons and the top ten take about 10%. This entry is derived from a study of neurological immune-mediated disorders. Study results and caveats: Multiple sclerosis was found to have the least TCR clonal expansion, below healthy controls, and HTLV-1-associated myelopathy the most.

Volunteers from a blood bank in Maryland, USA, made up the healthy controls. Libraries from sorted cells used around 1 million T cells (CD4+ or CD8+). This CDR3 is 14 amino acids long. CDR1 and CDR2 from the germline V gene are LGHDT and YNNKEL (reference sequence). V was pared by 6 bases and J by 1 base, with 12 bases between. Material: CD4+ T cells from blood. The V gene is TRBV3-1, the J gene TRBJ1-2; D gene uncertain. This receptor was taken from a man between 18 and 29 years old in good health. The chain's CDR3 is CASRSTDRNYGYTF. DNA of the CDR3: TGTGCCAGCAGATCGACGGATCGTAACTATGGCTACACCTTC.